The rows below give T cell receptor beta chains drawn from one sample of a study of CD8 T cells in Susac syndrome. Using its own MiXCR run on the immunoSEQ multiplex PCR reads, TCRdb lists one record per CDR3 protein. The data show fewer than 200,000 distinct CDR3 sequences, more than 85% seen once. The sample comprised CD4+ T cells from PBMCs. The receptors here all came from a human donor with Susac syndrome. CDR3s include the opening cysteine and the closing phenylalanine or tryptophan. A D gene is named only where the DNA matches it firmly. A clone size is listed for some rows: how often the clone was seen (once, few, many), or a class if it is expanded.

v_call	d_call	j_call	clone_size	cdr3_aa	cdr3_nt
TRBV5-1	TRBD2	TRBJ2-5	-	CASSFTSEYQETQYF	TGCGCCAGCAGCTTCACTAGCGAGTACCAAGAGACCCAGTACTTC
TRBV12-3/TRBV12-4	-	TRBJ1-4	once	CASRSTLGNEKLFF	TGTGCCAGCAGAAGCACCCTAGGTAATGAAAAACTGTTTTTT
TRBV18	-	TRBJ2-5	-	CASSNSKETQYF	TGTGCCAGCTCAAACAGCAAAGAGACCCAGTACTTC
TRBV2	TRBD1	TRBJ2-5	-	CASSEAGTGETQYF	TGTGCCAGCAGTGAAGCAGGGACAGGAGAGACCCAGTACTTC
TRBV24-1	-	TRBJ1-2	-	CATSDLATNTF	TGTGCCACCAGTGATTTAGCTACAAACACCTTC
TRBV12-3/TRBV12-4	-	TRBJ1-2	-	CASSSLDQPRGGYTF	TGTGCCAGCAGTTCCCTTGACCAACCCCGTGGGGGCTACACCTTC
TRBV5-1	-	TRBJ1-1	-	CASSLEGVLNTEAFF	TGCGCCAGCAGCTTGGAGGGAGTCCTGAACACTGAAGCTTTCTTT
TRBV19	TRBD1	TRBJ2-2	-	CASSGQGYDGELFF	TGTGCCAGTAGTGGACAGGGGTATGACGGGGAGCTGTTTTTT
TRBV6-1	-	TRBJ1-2	-	CASSVTQRLNYGYTF	TGTGCCAGCAGTGTAACACAGCGCCTTAACTATGGCTACACCTTC
TRBV5-1	TRBD2	TRBJ2-1	-	CASSRRLAGAGYNEQFF	TGCGCCAGCAGCCGTAGACTAGCGGGAGCTGGGTACAATGAGCAGTTCTTC
TRBV3-1	TRBD2	TRBJ2-5	-	CASSQVAGESETQYF	TGTGCCAGCAGCCAAGTTGCGGGAGAGTCAGAGACCCAGTACTTC
TRBV5-4	-	TRBJ1-1	-	CASSFWKQKNTEAFF	TGTGCCAGCAGCTTTTGGAAACAGAAGAACACTGAAGCTTTCTTT
TRBV19	-	TRBJ1-5	-	CASSDSGNQPQHF	TGTGCCAGTAGCGACAGCGGCAATCAGCCCCAGCATTTT
TRBV28	-	TRBJ1-5	-	CASSLRGPVGQPQHF	TGTGCCAGCAGTTTACGGGGACCGGTCGGGCAGCCCCAGCATTTT
TRBV10-2	TRBD2	TRBJ2-1	-	CASSESLAGFWGEQFF	TGCGCCAGCAGTGAGTCACTAGCGGGGTTTTGGGGTGAGCAGTTCTTC
TRBV6-5	-	TRBJ2-2	-	CASTLTFWLSGELFF	TGTGCCAGCACTCTGACCTTCTGGCTCTCCGGGGAGCTGTTTTTT
TRBV14	-	TRBJ2-7	few	CASSQFATRYEQYF	TGTGCCAGCAGCCAATTCGCGACTAGGTATGAGCAGTACTTC
TRBV24-1	TRBD1	TRBJ2-1	once	CATSDPAGTGLYEQFF	TGTGCCACCAGTGATCCAGCGGGGACAGGGCTCTATGAGCAGTTCTTC
TRBV20-1	TRBD2	TRBJ2-7	-	CSASAGAYEQYF	TGCAGTGCTAGTGCGGGGGCCTACGAGCAGTACTTC
TRBV14	-	TRBJ1-1	-	CASSQVSLNTEAFF	TGTGCCAGCAGCCAAGTGTCTCTGAACACTGAAGCTTTCTTT
TRBV20-1	-	TRBJ1-6	-	CSARGGNSPLHF	TGCAGTGCTAGAGGCGGAAATTCACCCCTCCACTTT
TRBV6-5	TRBD2	TRBJ2-7	-	CASSYSSSGRATYEQYF	TGTGCCAGCAGTTACTCTTCTAGCGGGAGGGCAACCTACGAGCAGTACTTC
TRBV27	-	TRBJ1-6	-	CASSLGERKTSPLHF	TGTGCCAGCTCCCTCGGGGAGAGGAAGACTTCACCCCTCCACTTT
TRBV10-3	-	TRBJ2-7	-	CAIKNGPLSYEQYF	TGTGCCATCAAGAACGGTCCCCTTTCCTACGAGCAGTACTTC
TRBV12-3/TRBV12-4	-	TRBJ2-2	few	CASSFQGPTGELFF	TGTGCCAGCAGTTTTCAGGGTCCCACCGGGGAGCTGTTTTTT
TRBV2	-	TRBJ1-6	once	CASRPDTDNSPLHF	TGTGCCAGCAGGCCTGACACGGATAATTCACCCCTCCACTTT
TRBV4-2	TRBD2	TRBJ2-3	-	CASSQERAGAPSTDTQYF	TGTGCCAGCAGCCAAGAACGAGCGGGGGCACCAAGCACAGATACGCAGTATTTT
TRBV7-2	TRBD2	TRBJ2-2	-	CASSTGTSGTGELFF	TGTGCCAGCAGCACCGGGACTAGCGGCACCGGGGAGCTGTTTTTT
TRBV4-1	-	TRBJ1-2	-	CASSRYGGLNGYTF	TGCGCCAGCAGCCGGTACGGGGGGCTGAATGGCTACACCTTC
TRBV7-8	-	TRBJ2-5	-	CASSSRLVPRSTQYF	TGTGCCAGCAGCTCGCGCCTCGTCCCGCGATCGACCCAGTACTTC
TRBV5-1	TRBD1	TRBJ2-5	-	CASSLAGQGEGETQYF	TGCGCCAGCAGCTTGGCCGGACAGGGGGAGGGAGAGACCCAGTACTTC
TRBV5-1	-	TRBJ2-7	-	CASSQGQSSYEQYF	TGCGCCAGCAGCCAAGGACAGAGCTCCTACGAGCAGTACTTC
TRBV19	-	TRBJ2-5	-	CASSAGLGETQYF	TGTGCCAGTAGCGCGGGCTTAGGAGAGACCCAGTACTTC
TRBV30	TRBD2	TRBJ2-5	-	CAWNMGLAIGTQYF	TGTGCCTGGAATATGGGACTAGCCATTGGGACCCAGTACTTC
TRBV19	-	TRBJ2-6	once	CASTYQRRSGANVLTF	TGTGCCAGTACCTATCAGCGGAGATCTGGGGCCAACGTCCTGACTTTC
TRBV20-1	TRBD2	TRBJ2-1	-	CSAHIAGPYNEQFF	TGCAGTGCTCATATAGCGGGACCTTACAATGAGCAGTTCTTC
TRBV14	TRBD1	TRBJ1-5	few	CASSQDMGRGQGAPQHF	TGTGCCAGCAGCCAAGATATGGGTCGTGGACAGGGTGCGCCCCAGCATTTT
TRBV20-1	TRBD2	TRBJ2-7	-	CSASTSGLRTEQYF	TGCAGTGCTAGTACTAGCGGGTTACGAACCGAGCAGTACTTC
TRBV5-1	-	TRBJ1-1	once	CASSLTPENTEAFF	TGCGCCAGCAGCTTGACCCCGGAGAACACTGAAGCTTTCTTT
TRBV6-1	-	TRBJ1-2	once	CASSDWPDHNAYGYTF	TGTGCCAGCAGTGATTGGCCAGACCACAACGCCTATGGCTACACCTTC
TRBV10-3	-	TRBJ2-6	once	CAISETLRLAEPTGANVLTF	TGTGCCATCAGTGAGACTCTCCGGTTAGCGGAACCGACTGGGGCCAACGTCCTGACTTTC
TRBV19	-	TRBJ1-6	once	CASTLKIGGYNSPLHF	TGTGCCAGCACCCTGAAGATAGGAGGTTATAATTCACCCCTCCACTTT
TRBV24-1	-	TRBJ2-1	-	CATSDSTGTAYNEQFF	TGTGCCACCAGTGATTCCACGGGGACTGCCTACAATGAGCAGTTCTTC
TRBV4-2	TRBD2	TRBJ2-1	-	CASSQRLAAYNEQFF	TGTGCCAGCAGCCAAAGACTAGCCGCCTACAATGAGCAGTTCTTC
TRBV5-1	TRBD1	TRBJ2-7	-	CASSPQQGTSSYEQYF	TGCGCCAGCAGCCCACAACAGGGGACAAGCTCCTACGAGCAGTACTTC
TRBV5-1	-	TRBJ1-2	-	CASSLAMRGQDYGYTF	TGCGCCAGCAGCTTGGCCATGCGGGGGCAAGACTATGGCTACACCTTC
TRBV3-1	-	TRBJ2-1	-	CASSYGLEWNEQFF	TGTGCCAGCAGCTACGGACTCGAATGGAATGAGCAGTTCTTC
TRBV6-2/TRBV6-3	TRBD2	TRBJ2-3	-	CATTSGGAHTDTQYF	TGTGCCACGACTAGCGGGGGGGCCCACACAGATACGCAGTATTTT
TRBV29-1	TRBD1	TRBJ1-2	-	CSVQQGLDYGYTF	TGCAGCGTTCAACAGGGGCTTGACTATGGCTACACCTTC